Presented here are 16 T cell receptor beta chains from one specimen sequenced in a study of cytotoxic CD8 clonotypes in ibrutinib-treated CLL. Libraries were prepared by immunoSEQ multiplex PCR; TCRdb keeps only in-frame clonotypes and omits some of them. The sample includes about 85,000 clones, about 76% of them seen just once. The sequenced sample was PBMCs, obtained after 12 months of ibrutinib treatment. Receptor source: a human donor with chronic lymphocytic leukemia.

The V and J genes are TRBV19 and TRBJ2-7; 8 bases fit TRBD1. With V trimmed by 5 bases and J by 0 bases, 3 bases remained unmatched. CDR1 and CDR2 from the germline V gene are LNHDA and SQIVND (reference sequence). The CDR3 has 14 amino acids. The CDR3 nucleotides are TGTGCCAGTAGTCAAACAGGGGGCTCCTACGAGCAGTACTTC. Protein sequence: CASSQTGGSYEQYF.

In this sample, this clone turned up once. The chain joins TRBV7-8 to TRBJ1-2; D may be TRBD1 (5 bases). The CDR3 extends over 14 amino acids. Germline V CDR1 and CDR2: SGHVS, FQNEAQ. The V gene lost 0 bases and the J gene lost 4 bases, with 9 bases spanning the gap. The CDR3: CASSLAAGTYGYTF. In nucleotides, the CDR3 is TGTGCCAGCAGCTTAGCCGCGGGGACCTATGGCTACACCTTC.

CDR3 in DNA: TGTGCCAGCAGCCTACTAGCGGGCGGAAACACCGGGGAGCTGTTTTTT. Amino acids: CASSLLAGGNTGELFF. The V call is TRBV2, the J call TRBJ2-2; 9 bases are shared with TRBD2. The germline gives CDR1 SNHLY, CDR2 FYNNEI. V trimming: 6 bases; J trimming: 2 bases; junction bases outside the gene matches: 7. The CDR3 is 16 amino acids.

The chain employs TRBV6-1 and TRBJ1-2; the D is unclear. The CDR3 loop spans 12 amino acids. Germline V gene data show CDR1 as MNHNS and CDR2 as SASEGT. V was pared by 2 bases and J by 2 bases, with 3 bases between. The CDR3 DNA follows: TGTGCCAGCAGTGAAAGGAACTATGGCTACACCTTC. This sequence encodes CASSERNYGYTF.

The genes are TRBV6-6 and TRBJ1-2; D is uncertain. The CDR3 has 12 amino acids. Germline V gene sequence: CDR1 MNHNY, CDR2 SVGAGI (reference sequence). Trimming shortened V by 6 bases and J by 7 bases, and 12 bases separated the two germline ends. The DNA for the CDR3 is TGTGCCAGCAGACCACCGGAGGGTGGCTACACCTTC. Translating it yields CASRPPEGGYTF.

As for this clone: A far larger clone is one base from this, pointing to a likely read error. The gene calls are TRBV7-9 and TRBJ1-1, with 8 bases matching TRBD1. CDR3 size: 14 residues. The germline gives CDR1 SEHNR, CDR2 FQNEAQ (reference sequence). This CDR3 is CASSPSQGATETFF. Here the CDR3 DNA reads TGTGCCAGCAGCCCATCCCAGGGGGCGACTGAAACTTTCTTT. The full variable domain, in which reference TRBV7-9 and TRBJ1-1 provide the parts outside the CDR3, is DTGVSQNPRHKITKRGQNVTFRCDPISEHNRLYWYRQTLGQGPEFLTYFQNEAQLEKSRLLSDRFSAERPKGSFSTLEIQRTEQGDSAMYLCASSPSQGATETFFGQGTRLTVV.

The chain couples TRBV29-1 to TRBJ2-3; weak D call: TRBD2 (6 bases). V shed 4 bases and J shed 0 bases, with 14 bases lying between them. Germline loops: CDR1 SQVTM, CDR2 ANQGSEA. CDR3 length: 15 residues. The CDR3 sequence is CSVGVGGPSTDTQYF. The CDR3 DNA sequence: TGCAGCGTTGGGGTCGGGGGTCCTAGCACAGATACGCAGTATTTT.

In this sample, this clone turned up once. The CDR3 DNA is TGTGCCAGCAGGCCGGACGGCCTACTCGAGCAGTACTTC. Translating it yields CASRPDGLLEQYF. V and J are TRBV27 and TRBJ2-7, with D hard to call. Trimming cost V 6 bases and J 6 bases, with 15 bases left between them. CDR1 MNHEY and CDR2 SMNVEV come from the germline V gene (reference sequence). CDR3 size: 13 residues.

This clone was picked up one time. The chain recombines TRBV5-1 with TRBJ2-3; D gene uncertain. The germline V gene encodes CDR1 SGHRS and CDR2 YFSETQ. V lost 0 bases and J 2 bases, leaving 10 bases between the germline ends. The CDR3 runs 15 residues. The CDR3 DNA reads TGCGCCAGCAGCTTGGCCCTGCCCCCCACAGATACGCAGTATTTT. Protein product: CASSLALPPTDTQYF.

The rearrangement uses TRBV11-2 and TRBJ2-1; 12 bases agree with TRBD2. J gave up 9 bases and V 3 bases, and 6 bases lay outside the gene matches. Per germline, CDR1 SGHAT and CDR2 FQNNGV. CDR3 size: 15 residues. CDR3 residues: CASSLASGRAGEQFF. The CDR3 DNA reads TGTGCCAGCAGCTTGGCTAGCGGGAGGGCCGGTGAGCAGTTCTTC.

The chain recombines TRBV28 with TRBJ1-2; no reliable D call. CDR1 MDHEN and CDR2 SYDVKM come from the germline V gene. V gave up 6 bases and J gave up 3 bases, with 8 bases separating them. This CDR3 has 12 residues. For the CDR3, the DNA is TGTGCCAGCAGCGGGGTTGACTATGGCTACACCTTC. Protein sequence: CASSGVDYGYTF.

This chain links TRBV19 with TRBJ2-3; no firm D call. Looked up from germline, CDR1 is LNHDA and CDR2 is SQIVND (reference sequence). The CDR3 runs to 12 residues. The ends were cut back, 5 bases at V and 1 base at J, with 4 bases in the middle. The CDR3: CASSWGTDTQYF. The CDR3 DNA reads as TGTGCCAGTAGTTGGGGCACAGATACGCAGTATTTT.

This clone appeared once. The chain carries TRBV28 and TRBJ1-1; D is possibly TRBD1 (6 bases). The CDR3 extends over 14 amino acids. Germline V gives CDR1 MDHEN, CDR2 SYDVKM. Trimming left V 10 bases short and J 1 base short, with 16 bases between. DNA of the CDR3: TGTGCCACCACCCGACCACAGGGGAACACTGAAGCTTTCTTT. Translated: CATTRPQGNTEAFF.

The chain couples TRBV5-1 to TRBJ2-2; 9 bases match TRBD2. This CDR3 is 15 amino acids long. Germline-derived CDR1 and CDR2 are SGHRS and YFSETQ. V trimming: 4 bases; J trimming: 6 bases; junction bases outside the gene matches: 7. CDR3 sequence (DNA): TGCGCCAGCAGCCAAATAGCGGGAGAGGCCGGGGAGCTGTTTTTT. This gives the protein CASSQIAGEAGELFF.

A word on this clone: This same CDR3 is encoded by further DNA sequences in the sample. V usage is TRBV7-3 and J usage is TRBJ2-7; D remains unclear. The ends were cut back, 5 bases at V and 2 bases at J, with 10 bases in the middle. CDR1 is SGHTA and CDR2 is FQGTGA in the germline V gene. The CDR3 is made up of 13 amino acids. The CDR3 here is CASSPGPAYEQYF. The CDR3 bases are TGTGCCAGCAGCCCCGGACCGGCCTACGAGCAGTACTTC.

To note about this clone: Other DNA sequences in this specimen translate into the identical CDR3. This rearrangement joins TRBV9 to TRBJ1-5; D is perhaps TRBD1 (5 bases). The germline V gene encodes CDR1 SGDLS and CDR2 YYNGEE. Trimming shortened V by 4 bases and J by 4 bases, and 12 bases separated the two germline ends. There are 14 residues in the CDR3. The CDR3 DNA follows: TGTGCCAGCAGCCCCGGATGGGGGAATCAGCCCCAGCATTTT. Amino acid sequence: CASSPGWGNQPQHF.